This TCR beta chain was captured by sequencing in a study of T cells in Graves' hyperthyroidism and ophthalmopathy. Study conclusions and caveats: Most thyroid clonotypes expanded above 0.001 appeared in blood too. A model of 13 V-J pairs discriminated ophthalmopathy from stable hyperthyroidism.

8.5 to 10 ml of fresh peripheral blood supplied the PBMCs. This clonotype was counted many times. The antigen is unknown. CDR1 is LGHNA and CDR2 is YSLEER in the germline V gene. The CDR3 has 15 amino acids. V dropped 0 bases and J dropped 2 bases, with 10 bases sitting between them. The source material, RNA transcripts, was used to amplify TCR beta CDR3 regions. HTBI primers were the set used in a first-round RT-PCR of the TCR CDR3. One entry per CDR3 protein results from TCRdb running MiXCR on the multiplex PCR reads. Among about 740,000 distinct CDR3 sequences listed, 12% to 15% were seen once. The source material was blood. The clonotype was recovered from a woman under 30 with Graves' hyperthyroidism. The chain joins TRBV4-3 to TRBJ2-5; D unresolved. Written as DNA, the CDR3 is TGCGCCAGCAGCCAAGAAGGTCCCAGACAAGAGACCCAGTACTTC. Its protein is CASSQEGPRQETQYF.